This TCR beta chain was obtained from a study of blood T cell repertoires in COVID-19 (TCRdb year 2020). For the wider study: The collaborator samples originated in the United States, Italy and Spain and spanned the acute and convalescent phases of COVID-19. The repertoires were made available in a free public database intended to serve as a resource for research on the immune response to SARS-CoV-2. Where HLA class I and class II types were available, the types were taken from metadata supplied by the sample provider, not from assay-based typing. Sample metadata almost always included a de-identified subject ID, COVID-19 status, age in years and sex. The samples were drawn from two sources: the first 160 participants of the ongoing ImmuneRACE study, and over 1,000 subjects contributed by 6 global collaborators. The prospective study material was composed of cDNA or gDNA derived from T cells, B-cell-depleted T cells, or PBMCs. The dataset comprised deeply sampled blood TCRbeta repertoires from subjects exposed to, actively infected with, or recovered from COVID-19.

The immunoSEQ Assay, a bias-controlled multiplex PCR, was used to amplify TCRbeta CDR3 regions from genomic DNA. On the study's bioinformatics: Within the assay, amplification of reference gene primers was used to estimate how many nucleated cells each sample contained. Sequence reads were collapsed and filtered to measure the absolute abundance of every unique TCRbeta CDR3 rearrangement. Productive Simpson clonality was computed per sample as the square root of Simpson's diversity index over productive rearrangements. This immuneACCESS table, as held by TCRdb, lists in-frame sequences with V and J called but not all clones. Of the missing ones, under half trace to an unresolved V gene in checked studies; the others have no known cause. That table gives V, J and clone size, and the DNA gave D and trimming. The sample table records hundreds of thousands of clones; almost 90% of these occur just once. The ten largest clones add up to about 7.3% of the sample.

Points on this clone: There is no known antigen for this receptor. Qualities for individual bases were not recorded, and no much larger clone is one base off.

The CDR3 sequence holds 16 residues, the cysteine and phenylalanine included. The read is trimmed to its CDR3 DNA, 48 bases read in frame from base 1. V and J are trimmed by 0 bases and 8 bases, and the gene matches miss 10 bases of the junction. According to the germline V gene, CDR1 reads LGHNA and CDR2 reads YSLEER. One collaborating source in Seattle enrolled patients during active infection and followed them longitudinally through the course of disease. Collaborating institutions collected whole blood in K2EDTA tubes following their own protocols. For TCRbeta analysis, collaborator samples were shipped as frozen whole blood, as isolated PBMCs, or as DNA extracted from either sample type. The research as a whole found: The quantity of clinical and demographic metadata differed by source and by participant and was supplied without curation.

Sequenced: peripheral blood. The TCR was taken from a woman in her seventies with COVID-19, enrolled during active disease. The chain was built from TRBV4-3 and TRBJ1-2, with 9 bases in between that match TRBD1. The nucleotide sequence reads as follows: TGCGCCAGCAGCCAAGATGCGGGACAGGGAGGTGAGGGCTACACCTTC. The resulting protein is CASSQDAGQGGEGYTF.